This T cell receptor (beta chain) was identified during a study of blood T cells in healthy people across ages. Study-wide findings and caveats: The study found TCR beta diversity correlated strongly with naive T cell percentage.

Points on this clonotype: Its specificity is not known.

This CDR3 contains 15 residues. The V end lost 6 bases, the J end lost 0 bases, and 18 bases lay between the germline ends. Looked up from germline, CDR1 is SQVTM and CDR2 is ANQGSEA. Together with a sample-barcoded 5' primer, a J-beta primer mix was included in a second PCR lasting roughly 6 to 12 cycles. TCRdb analysed the 5' RACE reads with MiXCR anew, one entry per CDR3 protein. The sample lists some 560,000 distinct CDR3 sequences, 27% occurring once. These data were also reused for a study on T cells of mothers and their children.

The chain links TRBV29-1 to TRBJ2-7; D possibly corresponds to TRBD1 (6 bases). The sequence was collected from a boy between 2 and 15 years old in good health. The sample consisted of blood. The CDR3 sequence: CSVEISGENSYEQYF. DNA for the CDR3: TGCAGCGTCGAGATATCAGGGGAAAACTCCTACGAGCAGTACTTC.